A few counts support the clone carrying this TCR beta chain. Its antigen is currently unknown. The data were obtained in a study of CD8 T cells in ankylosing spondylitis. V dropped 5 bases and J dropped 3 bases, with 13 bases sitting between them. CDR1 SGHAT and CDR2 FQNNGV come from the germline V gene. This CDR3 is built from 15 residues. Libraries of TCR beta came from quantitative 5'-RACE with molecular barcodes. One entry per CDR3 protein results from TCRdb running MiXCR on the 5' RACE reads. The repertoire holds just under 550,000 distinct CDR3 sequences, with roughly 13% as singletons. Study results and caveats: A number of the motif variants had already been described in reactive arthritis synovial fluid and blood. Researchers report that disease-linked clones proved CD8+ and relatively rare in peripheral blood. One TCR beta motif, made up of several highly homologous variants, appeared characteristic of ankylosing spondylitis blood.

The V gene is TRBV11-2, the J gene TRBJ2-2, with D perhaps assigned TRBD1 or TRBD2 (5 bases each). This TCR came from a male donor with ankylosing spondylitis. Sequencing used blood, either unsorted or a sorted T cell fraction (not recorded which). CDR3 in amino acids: CASSTQRGHTGELFF. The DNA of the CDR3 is TGTGCCAGCAGCACCCAAAGGGGACACACCGGGGAGCTGTTTTTT.